The clone carrying this T cell receptor (beta chain) has a handful of counts. This entry belongs to a study of T cells of healthy individuals. TCRdb independently ran MiXCR on the 5' RACE reads; one entry per CDR3 protein. The sample lists 50,000 to 55,000 distinct CDR3 sequences, approximately 15% occurring once. From germline, CDR1 is LNHDA and CDR2 SQIVND (reference sequence). The CDR3 extends over 17 amino acids. With 6 bases removed from V and 0 bases from J, the gap between germline ends came to 15 bases. The chain combines TRBV19 with TRBJ2-6, with D possibly TRBD1 on 6 matching bases. The clonotype originates from a human donor in good health. The DNA for the CDR3 is TGTGCCAGTAGCCCGGGACACGGATACTCTGGGGCCAACGTCCTGACTTTC. This codes for CASSPGHGYSGANVLTF.